Detailed here is one T cell receptor (beta chain). Its antigen is undetermined. The sample is drawn from a study of T cell responses to AZD1222 COVID-19 vaccine. Study information: Analyses pooled second doses at about 4 or about 12 weeks.

Study conclusions and caveats: Clonal diversity was possibly underestimated; the donors were predominantly white British and more often female. Baseline serostatus was positive in only a handful of AZD1222 recipients.

Profiling relied on immunoSEQ multiplex PCR, and the TCRdb table lists in-frame clones only, not all of them. The data hold over 100,000 clones, with approximately 84% observed a single time. The CDR3 spans 16 residues. V trimming: 4 bases; J trimming: 0 bases; junction bases outside the gene matches: 6. In germline, CDR1 is SGHTA, CDR2 FQGNSA. This TCR was sampled from an adult in good health. The chain couples TRBV7-2 to TRBJ1-5, with TRBD1 matching 7 bases. The sample was peripheral blood, taken on day 0 of AZD1222 vaccination. The CDR3 loop is CASSYFTGVSNQPQHF. The CDR3 coding sequence is TGTGCCAGCAGCTACTTCACAGGGGTTAGCAATCAGCCCCAGCATTTT.